This T cell receptor beta chain was documented in a study of OX40 agonist ivuxolimab in advanced cancers. Looking at the study overall: Ivuxolimab is an agonistic anti-OX40 (CD134) antibody, and patients were treated with it. Regarding the study as a whole: Averaging showed that CD8+ T cells had more expanded clones than CD4+ did. Nonresponders included some who also had low normalized T-cell clonal expansion.

Baseline was the first blood sampling point, followed by cycle 4 day 1 and cycle 7 day 1. Germline V gene data show CDR1 as SNHLY and CDR2 as FYNNEI. V shed 7 bases and J shed 0 bases, with 12 bases lying between them. This CDR3 has 14 residues. Generated by immunoSEQ multiplex PCR, the TCRdb table keeps only in-frame clones and is missing some. Here the sample spans tens of thousands of clones, 80% to 90% being singletons. Worth noting for this clone: Its specificity is not known.

The TCR originated in an adult with an advanced solid tumor such as melanoma, head and neck, liver or kidney cancer. The chain links TRBV2 to TRBJ1-1; a possible D gene is TRBD1 (6 bases). Sequencing used CD4+ or CD8+ T cells sorted from blood, obtained in a trial of the OX40 agonist ivuxolimab. The CDR3 loop reads CASTTDRMNTEAFF. The CDR3 region has the DNA TGTGCCAGCACGACGGACAGAATGAACACTGAAGCTTTCTTT.